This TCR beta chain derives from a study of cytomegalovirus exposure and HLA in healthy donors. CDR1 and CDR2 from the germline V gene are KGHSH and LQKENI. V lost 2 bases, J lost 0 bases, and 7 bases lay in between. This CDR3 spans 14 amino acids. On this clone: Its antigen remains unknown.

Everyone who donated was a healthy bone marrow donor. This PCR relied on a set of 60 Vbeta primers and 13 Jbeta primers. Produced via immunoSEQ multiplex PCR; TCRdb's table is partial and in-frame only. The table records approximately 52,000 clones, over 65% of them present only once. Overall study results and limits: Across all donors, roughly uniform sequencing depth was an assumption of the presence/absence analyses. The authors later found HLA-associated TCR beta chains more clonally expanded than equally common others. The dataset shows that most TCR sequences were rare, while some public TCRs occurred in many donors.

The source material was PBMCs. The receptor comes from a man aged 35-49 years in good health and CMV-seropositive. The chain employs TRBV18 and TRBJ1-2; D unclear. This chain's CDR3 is CASSPGAANYGYTF. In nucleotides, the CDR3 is TGTGCCAGCTCACCAGGAGCCGCTAACTATGGCTACACCTTC.